This T cell receptor (beta chain) comes out of a study of blood T cell repertoires in COVID-19. The trim removed 1 base at V and 6 bases at J, leaving 5 bases unmatched. CDR1 is SGHAT, CDR2 FQNNGV, per germline. This CDR3 is 15 amino acids long. In the original processing: Estimation of nucleated cell counts relied on the amplification of reference gene primers. TCRdb's copy holds only in-frame clones and misses some; the assay was immunoSEQ multiplex PCR. From that table come the V and J calls and clone size; the DNA was used to work out D and trimming. The sample has fewer than 250,000 clones; approximately 88% are singletons. The sample holds one count of this clone. Everyone who took part was about 18 to 90 years old, and they came from 20 to 25 US areas. Categorization into cohorts depended on clinical history that participants reported.

This TCR was recovered from a young woman who had recovered from COVID-19. This chain links TRBV11-2 with TRBJ1-1; TRBD1 matches 10 bases. The sequenced sample consisted of PBMCs or T cells enriched from blood (not recorded which). DNA of the CDR3: TGTGCCAGCAGCTTAGGGGGACAGGGGTACGCTGAAGCTTTCTTT. As protein: CASSLGGQGYAEAFF.